The entry below gives a single T cell receptor (beta chain) sequence along with its context. Its antigen is undetermined. The data originate from a study of cytomegalovirus exposure and HLA in healthy donors. Study-level findings and limits: Association of a missense DCLRE1C variant with TCR beta V- and J-gene trimming was reported in a later analysis.

The CDR3 covers 14 residues. From germline, CDR1 is SGHRS and CDR2 YFSETQ. Trimming stripped 0 bases from V and 5 bases from J, with 12 bases between. A multiplex PCR was run with 60 Vbeta primers and 13 Jbeta primers. Repertoires were generated with immunoSEQ multiplex PCR, while TCRdb's copy carries only in-frame clones and drops some. Of roughly 170,000 clones in the sample, about three quarters are singletons; the top ten hold about 0.69%. The clonotype originates from a female donor in good health and CMV-seronegative. The sample was PBMCs. The rearrangement links TRBV5-1 to TRBJ2-7; TRBD1 is a possible D gene (6 bases). In DNA, the CDR3 is TGCGCCAGCAGCTTGGTCGTACAGGGCAACGAGCAGTACTTC. This translates into CASSLVVQGNEQYF. Based on the CDR3 plus reference TRBV5-1 and TRBJ2-7, the full variable domain is KAGVTQTPRYLIKTRGQQVTLSCSPISGHRSVSWYQQTPGQGLQFLFEYFSETQRNKGNFPGRFSGRQFSNSRSEMNVSTLELGDSALYLCASSLVVQGNEQYFGPGTRLTVT.